Listed here is a single T cell receptor beta chain. The germline V and J ends were trimmed by 6 bases and 7 bases, with 10 bases remaining between them. The CDR3 is 12 amino acids. CDR1 is MNHEY and CDR2 is SMNVEV in the germline V gene (reference sequence). The sample originates from a study of T cells after posttransplantation cyclophosphamide. The repertoire was sequenced with immunoSEQ multiplex PCR; TCRdb's copy has only in-frame clones and lacks some. The profile covers 30,000 to 35,000 clones, none occurring a single time. The TCR sequence derives from a woman between 45 and 60 years old in good health and a related stem cell transplant donor. This chain joins TRBV27 and TRBJ1-5; D might be TRBD1 (5 bases). The specimen sequenced was PBMCs. CDR3 sequence reads: CASSPGGQPQHF. DNA of the CDR3: TGTGCCAGCAGCCCCGGGGGGCAGCCCCAGCATTTT.